This T cell receptor (beta chain) is drawn from a study of blood T cell repertoires in COVID-19. Study information: Cohort 3 donors counted as recovered after two negative PCRs, clearance, or resolved symptoms. Nucleic acid was either cDNA or gDNA, and it came from T cells, B-cell-depleted T cells, or PBMCs. Sites in the United States, Italy and Spain provided acute and convalescent COVID-19 samples.

In the original processing: Reference gene primer amplification in the assay estimated nucleated cell counts. This table comes from immunoSEQ multiplex PCR, and its TCRdb copy is limited to in-frame clones, with some not included. The D gene and trimming were derived from the DNA, and the V and J assignments and clone size from that table. The sample lists roughly 190,000 clones, about 88% seen once, with about 26% in the top ten. The CDR3 is made up of 16 amino acids. V gave up 3 bases and J gave up 4 bases; unmatched junction bases: 6. From germline, CDR1 is MDHEN and CDR2 SYDVKM. The sample was PBMCs or T cells enriched from blood (not recorded which). This receptor was taken from a woman in her thirties or forties in a cohort exposed to, infected with or recovered from COVID-19 (not recorded which). The chain carries TRBV28 and TRBJ1-2; 12 nucleotides match TRBD1. The DNA of the CDR3 is TGTGCCAGCAGTTTGGTACCGGGACAGGGGGCCTATGGCTACACCTTC. Its protein product is CASSLVPGQGAYGYTF.